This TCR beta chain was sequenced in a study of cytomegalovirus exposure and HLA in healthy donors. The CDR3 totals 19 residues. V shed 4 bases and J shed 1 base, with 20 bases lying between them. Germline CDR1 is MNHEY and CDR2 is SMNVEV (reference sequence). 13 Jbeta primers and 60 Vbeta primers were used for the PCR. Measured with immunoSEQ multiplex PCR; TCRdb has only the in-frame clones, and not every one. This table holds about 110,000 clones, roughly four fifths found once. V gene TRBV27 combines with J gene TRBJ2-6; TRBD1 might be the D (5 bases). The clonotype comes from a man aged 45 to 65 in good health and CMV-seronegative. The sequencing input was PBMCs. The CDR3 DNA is TGTGCCAGCAGTTCCTTAGGGGTGGTTCTTGGGTCTGGGGCCAACGTCCTGACTTTC. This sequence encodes CASSSLGVVLGSGANVLTF.